The 5 T cell receptor beta chains given below trace back to one sample, sequenced in a study of cytomegalovirus exposure and HLA in healthy donors. Assay used: immunoSEQ multiplex PCR; TCRdb lists only in-frame clones, some missing. The sample carries 86,000 or so clones, about 96% recorded once. Material for sequencing was PBMCs. The receptors were gathered from a man aged 18 to 29 in good health and CMV-seropositive.

V usage is TRBV28 and J usage is TRBJ1-4, with D unclear. The CDR3 sequence is 17 residues long. V was cut by 3 bases and J by 0 bases, with 14 bases left in between. The germline V gene has CDR1 MDHEN and CDR2 SYDVKM. The CDR3 region has the DNA TGTGCCAGCAGTTTTATCACTCGGAGAGCAACTAATGAAAAACTGTTTTTT. Amino acid sequence: CASSFITRRATNEKLFF.

The CDR3 reads CASSESLLETQYF. CDR3 coding DNA: TGTGCCAGCAGTGAATCCCTCTTGGAGACCCAGTACTTC. The V gene is TRBV2, the J gene TRBJ2-5; no clear D gene. There are 13 residues in the CDR3. The germline V gene has CDR1 SNHLY and CDR2 FYNNEI. Trimming cost V 2 bases and J 5 bases, with 9 bases left between them.

The V call is TRBV19, the J call TRBJ2-5; 7 nucleotides align to TRBD1. The J call may be wrong; the DNA end is better matched by TRBJ2-7. The CDR3 consists of 16 residues. CDR1 is LNHDA, CDR2 SQIVND, per germline (reference sequence). This CDR3 reads CASSFHPSTGIHEQYF. The CDR3 DNA follows: TGTGCCAGTAGTTTCCACCCATCGACAGGGATCCACGAGCAGTACTTC.

The V and J genes are TRBV2 and TRBJ1-5, with D tentatively TRBD1 (5 bases). The CDR3 loop spans 14 amino acids. The germline CDR1 and CDR2 sequences are SNHLY and FYNNEI. V shed 10 bases and J shed 6 bases, with 19 bases lying between them. The CDR3 protein is CATQPGNHGQPQHF. The CDR3 DNA follows: TGTGCCACCCAACCAGGGAATCACGGTCAGCCCCAGCATTTT.

The J gene is TRBJ2-1, the V gene TRBV9, with 9 bases aligning to TRBD2. Germline V gene lookup returns CDR1 SGDLS and CDR2 YYNGEE. This CDR3 has 15 amino acids. The V and J ends lost 0 bases and 8 bases, in that order; junction bases with no gene match: 6. CDR3: CASSVAAGGLDEQFF. CDR3 DNA sequence: TGTGCCAGCAGCGTAGCGGCGGGAGGGCTGGATGAGCAGTTCTTC. Full variable domain (outside the CDR3, taken from reference TRBV9 and TRBJ2-1): DSGVTQTPKHLITATGQRVTLRCSPRSGDLSVYWYQQSLDQGLQFLIQYYNGEERAKGNILERFSAQQFPDLHSELNLSSLELGDSALYFCASSVAAGGLDEQFFGPGTRLTVL.